The rows below give T cell receptor beta chains drawn from one sample of a study of a mutant IDH1 vaccine in newly diagnosed glioma. This table comes from immunoSEQ multiplex PCR, and its TCRdb copy is limited to in-frame clones, with some not included. The data show some 13,000 clones, roughly 79% seen once. Their antigen targets remain unknown. This material consisted of PBMCs, taken from a glioma patient whose treatment included an IDH1 peptide vaccine. The origin of the receptors is a middle-aged woman with glioma. Each CDR3 is given with its conserved first and last residue. A D gene is named only where the DNA matches it firmly. A clone size is listed for some rows: how often the clone was seen (once, few, many), or a class if it is expanded.

d_call j_call clone_size v_call cdr3_aa cdr3_nt
. TRBJ1-2 . TRBV6-1 CASSAQYYGYTF TGTGCCAGCAGTGCCCAGTACTATGGCTACACCTTC
. TRBJ1-6 . TRBV6-1 CASYRDAVSPLHF TGTGCCAGCTACCGGGACGCTGTTTCACCCCTCCACTTT
. TRBJ2-3 . TRBV11-2 CASSLDGFFTDTQYF TGTGCCAGCAGCTTAGACGGGTTCTTCACAGATACGCAGTATTTT
. TRBJ1-4 . TRBV5-1 CASSSSATNEKLFF TGCGCCAGCAGCTCCAGTGCAACTAATGAAAAACTGTTTTTT
TRBD2 TRBJ2-7 . TRBV5-1 CASSSGLADYEQYF TGCGCCAGCAGCTCGGGACTAGCGGATTACGAGCAGTACTTC
TRBD1 TRBJ2-1 . TRBV7-6 CASTPIGTGYNEQFF TGTGCCAGCACCCCGATCGGGACAGGGTACAATGAGCAGTTCTTC
. TRBJ2-1 once TRBV29-1 CSAGEGNEQFF TGCAGCGCCGGCGAGGGGAATGAGCAGTTCTTC
. TRBJ1-4 . TRBV5-1 CASSLRRGEKLFF TGCGCCAGCAGCTTGAGGAGGGGTGAAAAACTGTTTTTT
. TRBJ2-2 . TRBV2 CASSGAGGELFF TGTGCCAGCAGTGGGGCAGGCGGGGAGCTGTTTTTT
. TRBJ2-5 . TRBV5-5 CASSNRQAPQETQYF TGTGCCAGCAGCAACCGACAGGCCCCCCAAGAGACCCAGTACTTC
. TRBJ2-2 . TRBV30 CAWSAGFEELFF TGTGCCTGGAGCGCAGGGTTTGAGGAGCTGTTTTTT
TRBD1 TRBJ1-1 . TRBV28 CASSSWSYRTGGTEAFF TGTGCCAGCAGTTCATGGAGTTATCGGACAGGGGGGACTGAAGCTTTCTTT
TRBD1 TRBJ2-6 . TRBV9 CASSAGTGLGANVLTF TGTGCCAGCAGCGCTGGGACAGGGCTAGGCGCCAACGTCCTGACTTTC
TRBD2 TRBJ2-3 . TRBV5-4 CASSSSGGAFSTDTQYF TGTGCCAGCAGCTCTAGCGGGGGGGCCTTCAGCACAGATACGCAGTATTTT
. TRBJ2-2 . TRBV10-3 CAIRDTKAAGELFF TGTGCCATCAGGGACACTAAAGCAGCCGGGGAGCTGTTTTTT
TRBD1 TRBJ2-7 . TRBV28 CASSARQGATGEQYF TGTGCCAGCAGTGCACGACAGGGGGCGACGGGTGAGCAGTACTTC
. TRBJ2-2 once TRBV7-8 CASSSTGRINTGELFF TGTGCCAGCAGCTCAACAGGGAGAATCAACACCGGGGAGCTGTTTTTT
TRBD1 TRBJ2-7 . TRBV4-3 CASSQVRDSSYEQYF TGCGCCAGCAGCCAAGTCCGGGACAGCTCCTACGAGCAGTACTTC
TRBD1 TRBJ2-1 . TRBV4-2 CASSQDGILGGDRWEQFF TGTGCCAGCAGCCAAGACGGTATTCTTGGAGGGGACAGGTGGGAGCAGTTCTTC